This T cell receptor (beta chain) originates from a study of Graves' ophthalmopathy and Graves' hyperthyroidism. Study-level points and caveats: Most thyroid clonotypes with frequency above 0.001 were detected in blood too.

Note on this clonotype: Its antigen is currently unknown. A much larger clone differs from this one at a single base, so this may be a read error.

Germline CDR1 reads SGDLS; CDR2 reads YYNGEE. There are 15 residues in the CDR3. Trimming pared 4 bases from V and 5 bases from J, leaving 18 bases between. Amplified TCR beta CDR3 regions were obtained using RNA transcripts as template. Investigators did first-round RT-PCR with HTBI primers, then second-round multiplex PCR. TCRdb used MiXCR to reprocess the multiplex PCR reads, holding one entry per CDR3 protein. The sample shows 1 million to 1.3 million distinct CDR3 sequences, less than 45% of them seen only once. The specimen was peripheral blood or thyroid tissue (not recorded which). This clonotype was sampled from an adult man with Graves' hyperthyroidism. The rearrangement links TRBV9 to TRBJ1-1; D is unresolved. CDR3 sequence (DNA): TGTGCCAGCAGCCCGAGGTGGGGATCGACGACTGAAGCTTTCTTT. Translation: CASSPRWGSTTEAFF.